This T cell receptor beta chain was identified during a study of OX40 agonist ivuxolimab in advanced cancers. On the study more broadly: Patients in the trial were receiving intravenous ivuxolimab every 2 weeks, at doses of 0.01 to 10 mg/kg. The study's findings and limits: The CD4+ and CD8+ T cells in the blood had expanded clonally by week 6 at 0.1 to 3.0 mg/kg. Undetermined was the antigen specificity of the expanded peripheral T cells.

Concerning this clone itself: What it recognizes is unknown.

Data came from immunoSEQ multiplex PCR; TCRdb stores just in-frame clones and leaves some out. The data show roughly 27,000 clones, about 85% seen once. This clonotype originated in an adult with an advanced solid tumor such as melanoma, head and neck, liver or kidney cancer. Here the sequenced sample was CD4+ or CD8+ T cells sorted from blood, taken in a trial of the OX40 agonist ivuxolimab.

The CDR3: CASSPLTGSSYNEQFF. CDR3 coding DNA: TGTGCCAGCAGCCCCTTAACAGGGAGCTCCTACAATGAGCAGTTCTTC. The chain employs TRBV7-6 and TRBJ2-1, with D possibly being TRBD1 (6 bases). The V gene lost 5 bases and the J gene lost 0 bases, with 14 bases spanning the gap. CDR1 is SGHVS and CDR2 is FNYEAQ in the germline V gene. This CDR3 spans 16 amino acids.